The clone carrying this T cell receptor beta chain appeared a single time. This sample is drawn from a study of cytomegalovirus exposure and HLA in healthy donors. This CDR3 comprises 12 residues. The V gene lost 5 bases and the J gene lost 11 bases, with 10 bases spanning the gap. Germline CDR1 reads SGHTA; CDR2 reads FQGNSA. The PCR was carried out with 60 Vbeta primers and 13 Jbeta primers. The assay was immunoSEQ multiplex PCR, and TCRdb's table has in-frame clones only and misses some. Of around 40,000 clones listed, around 87% are singletons. The origin of this receptor is a woman aged 40 to 55 in good health and CMV-seropositive. The sequencing sample was made of PBMCs. The rearrangement joins TRBV7-2 to TRBJ1-6; D uncertain. DNA of the CDR3: TGTGCCAGCAGCCTCACGGTTACACCCCTCCACTTT. This sequence encodes CASSLTVTPLHF.